A selection of T cell receptor beta chains follows, all from one sample in a study of a mutant IDH1 vaccine in newly diagnosed glioma. Measured with immunoSEQ multiplex PCR; TCRdb has only the in-frame clones, and not every one. The sample has over 30,000 clones, about three quarters seen once. This specimen was peripheral blood mononuclear cells (PBMCs), taken from a glioma patient treated with radiotherapy, temozolomide or both. Receptors were obtained from a man in his forties or fifties with glioma. Some clones in this sample may be carry-over from other donors' samples. CDR3s leave out the opening cysteine and the closing phenylalanine or tryptophan. The order of the fields is J gene, V gene, D gene, CDR3 protein. The D gene is left open where the match is weak.

TRBJ2-5,TRBV2,TRBD2,ASRGLAGDFETQY
TRBJ2-7,TRBV5-1,TRBD1,ASSGDRNEQY
TRBJ2-5,TRBV7-7,.,ASSLSPMKETQY
TRBJ1-5,TRBV10-3,TRBD1,AISMTGELGQPQH
TRBJ2-7,TRBV11-2,.,ASSFSEGRASYEQY
TRBJ2-5,TRBV27,.,ASRGALETQY
TRBJ2-2,TRBV5-1,.,ASSLDGGPPGELF
TRBJ2-3,TRBV2,.,ASRTSNPTDTQY
TRBJ2-5,TRBV25-1,.,ASSEFGVQETQY
TRBJ2-7,TRBV11-3,TRBD1,ASSTGGSYEQY
TRBJ2-7,TRBV21-1,.,ASSIPTGTRGHEQY
TRBJ2-5,TRBV2,.,ASNPTDQIQETQY
TRBJ1-1,TRBV13,.,ASSVGTWAEAF
TRBJ2-7,TRBV9,TRBD2,ASSVTSGHYEQY
TRBJ1-1,TRBV20-1,.,SASHREEAF
TRBJ1-1,TRBV7-9,.,ASSLVYRGTEAF
TRBJ1-2,TRBV10-3,.,AIRAGVEVWGYT
TRBJ1-1,TRBV6-6,TRBD1,ASSRGQGREAF
TRBJ1-3,TRBV7-9,TRBD1,ASSASTGAGNTIY
TRBJ2-3,TRBV13,.,ASSLIDTQY
TRBJ1-4,TRBV27,TRBD1,ASSKWGFDRGVTNEKLF
TRBJ1-6,TRBV30,.,AWTRREVRDSPLH
TRBJ2-1,TRBV5-1,TRBD2,ASSLGTSGSNEQF
TRBJ2-3,TRBV5-5,.,ASSLILGTDTQY
TRBJ2-1,TRBV2,.,ASSKRGSSYNEQF
TRBJ2-3,TRBV5-1,.,ASSLGGSTDTQY
TRBJ1-1,TRBV10-3,.,ASGERGARTEAF
TRBJ2-7,TRBV27,TRBD2,ASSLTPSRRGGIHEQY
TRBJ1-4,TRBV6-1,.,ASSGERQAVGEKLF
TRBJ2-1,TRBV5-6,.,ASSLVDNEQF
TRBJ2-1,TRBV5-5,TRBD1,ASSLGTGLYEQF